Listed below are T cell receptor beta chains from one sample, sequenced in a study of T cell changes during pregnancy in multiple sclerosis. The method was immunoSEQ multiplex PCR; TCRdb's version includes in-frame clones alone and lacks a portion of them. The profile shows 65,000 to 95,000 clones, 94% of them singletons. Sequenced material: peripheral blood, taken in the second trimester of pregnancy. All receptors derive from a female donor in good health, enrolled as a control in a pregnancy study. Both conserved end residues are part of each CDR3. A D gene is named only where the DNA matches it firmly. Size is omitted from some rows. Given values are once, few, many or a class for expanded clones.

clone size,J gene,D gene,V gene,CDR3 DNA,CDR3 protein
.,TRBJ2-3,.,TRBV19,TGTGCCAGTAGTAGTCGTTTCAGGGGCACAGATACGCAGTATTTT,CASSSRFRGTDTQYF
.,TRBJ1-5,TRBD1,TRBV7-9,TGTGCCAGCAGCCAGACAGGGAGCAGTCAGCCCCAGCATTTT,CASSQTGSSQPQHF
.,TRBJ2-5,TRBD2,TRBV5-1,TGCGCCAGCAGCTTGGCGGGGGGGCGGGAAGAGACCCAGTACTTC,CASSLAGGREETQYF
.,TRBJ2-7,TRBD1,TRBV28,TGTGCCAGCAGTCCGGAGACAGGGTGGACCTACGAGCAGTACTTC,CASSPETGWTYEQYF
once,TRBJ2-1,TRBD1,TRBV28,TGTGCCAGCAGAGGGGGACAGGGGACTCGTGAGCAGTTCTTC,CASRGGQGTREQFF
once,TRBJ2-5,TRBD1,TRBV5-8,TGTGCCAGCAGCTTGGTTGACAGGGTGGAGACCCAGTACTTC,CASSLVDRVETQYF
.,TRBJ1-5,.,TRBV29-1,TGCAGCGTTGTCGCTACGGGAAATAGCAATCAGCCCCAGCATTTT,CSVVATGNSNQPQHF
.,TRBJ1-2,.,TRBV7-9,TGTGCCAGCAGCCACGCAAGCGGGGGCTATGGCTACACCTTC,CASSHASGGYGYTF
.,TRBJ1-2,TRBD1,TRBV19,TGTGCCAGTACCCCTGGACAGGGGAGCGACTACACCTTC,CASTPGQGSDYTF
.,TRBJ2-2,.,TRBV9,TGTGCCAGCAGCGTAGAGGCAGACAGGGGGGAGCTGTTTTTT,CASSVEADRGELFF
.,TRBJ2-5,TRBD1,TRBV29-1,TGCAGCGTTGTTGGGTCGACAGGGGGAGAGGAAGAGACCCAGTACTTC,CSVVGSTGGEEETQYF
.,TRBJ2-7,.,TRBV5-1,TGCGCCAGCAGCTTGGCGGGAGTGGGCCCCTACGAGCAGTACTTC,CASSLAGVGPYEQYF
.,TRBJ2-1,TRBD1,TRBV7-2,TGTGCCAGCAGCCCCGGACAGGGTTTACACAATGAGCAGTTCTTC,CASSPGQGLHNEQFF
.,TRBJ2-2,.,TRBV6-1,TGTGCCAGCAGTGAACGCGGGGAGCTGTTTTTT,CASSERGELFF
.,TRBJ2-1,.,TRBV6-1,TGTGCCAGCAGTGAAGCGCGGGAGCAGTTCTTC,CASSEAREQFF
.,TRBJ1-3,.,TRBV6-1,TGTGCCAGCAGTGAATCCCCAGGGGCTGGAAACACCATATATTTT,CASSESPGAGNTIYF
.,TRBJ2-4,.,TRBV2,TGTGCCAGCAGTCTCCTGACTGGGAAAAACATTCAGTACTTC,CASSLLTGKNIQYF
.,TRBJ2-5,.,TRBV5-6,TGTGCCAGCAGCTTGGTAGAGCGACAAGAGACCCAGTACTTC,CASSLVERQETQYF
.,TRBJ2-7,.,TRBV27,TGTGCCAGCAGGTGGGGCAGGGAGGCAAACGAGCAGTACTTC,CASRWGREANEQYF
.,TRBJ2-1,TRBD2,TRBV6-1,TGTGCCAGCAGTTTGGGACTAGCGGCGTACAATGAGCAGTTCTTC,CASSLGLAAYNEQFF
.,TRBJ2-1,TRBD2,TRBV4-2,TGTGCCAGCAGCCAAGATTCCATAGCGGGAGTGGATTTCGGTGAGCAGTTCTTC,CASSQDSIAGVDFGEQFF
.,TRBJ2-1,.,TRBV6-5,TGTGCCAGCGCCTCGAACCTAGGTGATGAGCAGTTCTTC,CASASNLGDEQFF
.,TRBJ2-7,.,TRBV28,TGTGCCAGCAGTTCCCACTATAGCGCTGACTACGAGCAGTACTTC,CASSSHYSADYEQYF
.,TRBJ1-1,.,TRBV7-2,TGTGCCAGCACCCGAAGGGGCAGGGTGGACACTGAAGCTTTCTTT,CASTRRGRVDTEAFF
.,TRBJ2-5,.,TRBV27,TGTGCCAGCAGTTGGGACAAACTACAGACCCAGTACTTC,CASSWDKLQTQYF
.,TRBJ2-3,.,TRBV7-8,TGTGCCAGCAGCTTAGGGGCAGGTTTGTCATCAGATACGCAGTATTTT,CASSLGAGLSSDTQYF
.,TRBJ2-7,TRBD1,TRBV28,TGTGCCAGCAGTTCTCCTTCGGGACAGCAATCCTACGAGCAGTACTTC,CASSSPSGQQSYEQYF
.,TRBJ2-7,.,TRBV5-1,TGCGCCAGCAGCTTGGTGCGGGACGAGCAGTACTTC,CASSLVRDEQYF
.,TRBJ2-3,TRBD2,TRBV10-3,TGTGCCACCAGGGACGGGAGGGGCGGAGGCACAGATACGCAGTATTTT,CATRDGRGGGTDTQYF